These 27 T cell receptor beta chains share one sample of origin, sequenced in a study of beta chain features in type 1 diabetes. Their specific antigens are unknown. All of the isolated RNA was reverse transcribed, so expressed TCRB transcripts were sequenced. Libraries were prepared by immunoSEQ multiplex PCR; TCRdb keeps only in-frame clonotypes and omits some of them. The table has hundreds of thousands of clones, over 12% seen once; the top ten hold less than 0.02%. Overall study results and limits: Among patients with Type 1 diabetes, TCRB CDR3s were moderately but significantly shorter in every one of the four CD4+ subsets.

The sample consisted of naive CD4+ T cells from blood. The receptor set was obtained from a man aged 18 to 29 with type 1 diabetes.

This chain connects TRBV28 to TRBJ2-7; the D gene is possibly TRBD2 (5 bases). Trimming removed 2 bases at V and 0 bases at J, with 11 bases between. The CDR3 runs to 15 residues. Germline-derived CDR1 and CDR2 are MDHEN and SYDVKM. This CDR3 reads CASSLPAESSYEQYF. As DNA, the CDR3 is TGTGCCAGCAGTTTACCAGCGGAAAGCTCCTACGAGCAGTACTTC.

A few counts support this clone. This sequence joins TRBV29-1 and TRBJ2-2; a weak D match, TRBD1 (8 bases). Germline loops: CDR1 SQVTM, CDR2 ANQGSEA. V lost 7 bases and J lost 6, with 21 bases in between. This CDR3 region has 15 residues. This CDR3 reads CSAGRGQAGPGELFF. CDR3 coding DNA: TGCAGCGCGGGGAGGGGACAGGCGGGACCCGGGGAGCTGTTTTTT.

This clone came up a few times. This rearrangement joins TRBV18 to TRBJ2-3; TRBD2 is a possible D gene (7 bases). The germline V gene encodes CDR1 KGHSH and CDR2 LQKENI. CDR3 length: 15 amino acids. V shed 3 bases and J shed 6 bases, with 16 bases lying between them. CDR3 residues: CASSPFDGGLDTQYF. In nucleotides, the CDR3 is TGTGCCAGCTCACCCTTTGACGGGGGGCTGGATACGCAGTATTTT.

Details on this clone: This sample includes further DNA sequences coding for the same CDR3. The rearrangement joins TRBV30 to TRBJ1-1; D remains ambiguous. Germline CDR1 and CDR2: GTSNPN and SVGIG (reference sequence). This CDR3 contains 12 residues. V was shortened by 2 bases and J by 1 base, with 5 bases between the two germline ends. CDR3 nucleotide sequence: TGTGCCTGGAGTAGAGAGAACACTGAAGCTTTCTTT. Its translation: CAWSRENTEAFF.

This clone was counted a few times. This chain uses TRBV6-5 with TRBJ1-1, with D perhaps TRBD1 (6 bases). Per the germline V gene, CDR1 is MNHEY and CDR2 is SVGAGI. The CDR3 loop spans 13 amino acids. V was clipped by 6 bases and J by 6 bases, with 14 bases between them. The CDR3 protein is CASSSVRGAEAFF. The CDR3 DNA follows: TGTGCCAGCAGCTCCGTCAGGGGTGCTGAAGCTTTCTTT.

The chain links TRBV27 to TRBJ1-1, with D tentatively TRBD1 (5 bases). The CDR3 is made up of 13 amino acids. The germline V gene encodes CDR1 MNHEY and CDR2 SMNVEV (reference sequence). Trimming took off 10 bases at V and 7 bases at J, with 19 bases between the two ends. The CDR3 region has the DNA TGTGCCACCAAACCCGTCGGGGGAATTGAAGCTTTCTTT. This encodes CATKPVGGIEAFF.

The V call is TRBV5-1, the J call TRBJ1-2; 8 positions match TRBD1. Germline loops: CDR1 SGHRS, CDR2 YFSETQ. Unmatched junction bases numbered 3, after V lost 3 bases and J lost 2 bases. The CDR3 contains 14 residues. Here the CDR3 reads CASSWTGMNYGYTF. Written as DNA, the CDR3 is TGCGCCAGCAGCTGGACAGGGATGAACTATGGCTACACCTTC.

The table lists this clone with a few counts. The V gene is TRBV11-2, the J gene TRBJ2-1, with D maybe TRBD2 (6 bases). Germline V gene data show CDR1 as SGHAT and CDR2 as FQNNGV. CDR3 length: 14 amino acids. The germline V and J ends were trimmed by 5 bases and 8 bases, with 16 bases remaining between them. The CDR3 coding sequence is TGTGCCAGCAGCACCCCCCGGGGGAGCCATGAGCAGTTCTTC. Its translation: CASSTPRGSHEQFF.

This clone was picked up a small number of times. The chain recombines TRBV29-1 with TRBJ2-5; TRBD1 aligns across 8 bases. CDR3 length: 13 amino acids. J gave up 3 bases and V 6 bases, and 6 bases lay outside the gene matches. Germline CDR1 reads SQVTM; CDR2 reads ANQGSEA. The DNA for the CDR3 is TGCAGCGTCTCCAGGACAGGGAAAGAGACCCAGTACTTC. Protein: CSVSRTGKETQYF.

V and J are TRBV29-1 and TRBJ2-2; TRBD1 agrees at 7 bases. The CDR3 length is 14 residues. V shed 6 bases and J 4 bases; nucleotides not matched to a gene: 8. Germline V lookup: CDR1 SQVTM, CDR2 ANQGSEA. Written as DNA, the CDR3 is TGCAGCGTGAGGGGACAGACGCGCACCGGGGAGCTGTTTTTT. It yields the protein CSVRGQTRTGELFF.

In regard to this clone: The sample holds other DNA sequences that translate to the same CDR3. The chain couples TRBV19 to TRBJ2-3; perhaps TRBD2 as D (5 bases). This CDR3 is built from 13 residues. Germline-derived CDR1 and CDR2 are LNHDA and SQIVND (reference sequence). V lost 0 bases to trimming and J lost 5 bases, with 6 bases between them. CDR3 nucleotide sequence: TGTGCCAGTAGTATAGATCGGGGAGATACGCAGTATTTT. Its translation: CASSIDRGDTQYF. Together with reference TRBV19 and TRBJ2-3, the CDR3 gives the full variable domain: DGGITQSPKYLFRKEGQNVTLSCEQNLNHDAMYWYRQDPGQGLRLIYYSQIVNDFQKGDIAEGYSVSREKKESFPLTVTSAQKNPTAFYLCASSIDRGDTQYFGPGTRLTVL.

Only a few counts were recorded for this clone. The CDR3 nucleotides read TGCGCCAGCAGCTTGGATCCAGGGATCGGCTATGGCTACACCTTC. It translates to CASSLDPGIGYGYTF. V is TRBV5-1 and J is TRBJ1-2, with D maybe TRBD1 (5 bases). This CDR3 region has 15 residues. Germline CDR1 and CDR2: SGHRS and YFSETQ. The V end lost 0 bases, the J end lost 4 bases, and 13 bases lay between the germline ends.

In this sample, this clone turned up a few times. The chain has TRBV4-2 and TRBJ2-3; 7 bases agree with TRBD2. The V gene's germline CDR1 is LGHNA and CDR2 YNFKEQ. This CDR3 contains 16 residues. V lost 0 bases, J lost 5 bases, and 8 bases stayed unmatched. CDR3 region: CASSQELAGDIDTQYF. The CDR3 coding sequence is TGTGCCAGCAGCCAAGAGTTGGCGGGAGACATAGATACGCAGTATTTT.

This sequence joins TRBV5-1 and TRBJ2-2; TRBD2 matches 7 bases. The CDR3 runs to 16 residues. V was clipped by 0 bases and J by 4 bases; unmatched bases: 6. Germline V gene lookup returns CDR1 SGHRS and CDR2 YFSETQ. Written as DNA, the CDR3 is TGCGCCAGCAGCTTGGTAGGCGGGAGCATCACCGGGGAGCTGTTTTTT. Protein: CASSLVGGSITGELFF.

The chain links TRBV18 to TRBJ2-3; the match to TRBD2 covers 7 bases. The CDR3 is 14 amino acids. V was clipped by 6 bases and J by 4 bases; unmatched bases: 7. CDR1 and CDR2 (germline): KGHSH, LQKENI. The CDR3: CASSLREDPDTQYF. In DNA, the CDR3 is TGTGCCAGCTCCCTCCGGGAGGACCCAGATACGCAGTATTTT.

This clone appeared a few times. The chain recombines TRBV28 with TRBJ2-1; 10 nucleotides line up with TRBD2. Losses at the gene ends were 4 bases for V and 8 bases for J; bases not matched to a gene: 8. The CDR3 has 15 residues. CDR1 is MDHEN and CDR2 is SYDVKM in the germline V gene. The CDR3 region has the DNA TGTGCCAGCAGTTCTTTGGGACTAGCGATCGATGAGCAGTTCTTC. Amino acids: CASSSLGLAIDEQFF.

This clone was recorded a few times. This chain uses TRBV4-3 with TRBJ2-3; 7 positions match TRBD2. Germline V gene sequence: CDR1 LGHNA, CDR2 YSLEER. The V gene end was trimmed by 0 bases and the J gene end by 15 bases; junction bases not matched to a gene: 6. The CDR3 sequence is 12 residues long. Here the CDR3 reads CASSQETSFLYF. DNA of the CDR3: TGCGCCAGCAGCCAAGAGACTAGCTTTCTTTATTTT.

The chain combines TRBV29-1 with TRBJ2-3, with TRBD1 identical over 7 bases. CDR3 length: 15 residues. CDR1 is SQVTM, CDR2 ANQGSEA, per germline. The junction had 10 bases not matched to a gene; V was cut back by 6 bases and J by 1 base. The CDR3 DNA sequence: TGCAGCGTCGTCCCTCACAGGGGTCGCACAGATACGCAGTATTTT. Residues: CSVVPHRGRTDTQYF.

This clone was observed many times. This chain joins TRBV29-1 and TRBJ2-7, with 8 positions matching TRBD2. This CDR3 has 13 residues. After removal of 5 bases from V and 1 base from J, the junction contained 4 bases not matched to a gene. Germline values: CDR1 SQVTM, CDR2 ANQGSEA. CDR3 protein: CSVSTSGSYEQYF. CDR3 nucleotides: TGCAGCGTTTCTACTAGCGGTTCCTACGAGCAGTACTTC.

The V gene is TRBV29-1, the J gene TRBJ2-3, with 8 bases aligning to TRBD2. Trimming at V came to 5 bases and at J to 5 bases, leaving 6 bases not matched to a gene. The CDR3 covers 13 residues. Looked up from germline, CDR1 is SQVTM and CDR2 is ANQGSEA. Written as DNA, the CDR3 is TGCAGCGTTAGAGCGGGGGCGGGAGATACGCAGTATTTT. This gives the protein CSVRAGAGDTQYF.

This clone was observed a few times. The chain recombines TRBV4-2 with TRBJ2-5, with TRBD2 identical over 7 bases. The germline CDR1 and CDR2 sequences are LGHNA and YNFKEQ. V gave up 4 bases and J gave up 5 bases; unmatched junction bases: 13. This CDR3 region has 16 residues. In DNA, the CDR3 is TGTGCCAGCAGCCGGTTCATGGGAGGGCCTCCGGAGACCCAGTACTTC. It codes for CASSRFMGGPPETQYF.

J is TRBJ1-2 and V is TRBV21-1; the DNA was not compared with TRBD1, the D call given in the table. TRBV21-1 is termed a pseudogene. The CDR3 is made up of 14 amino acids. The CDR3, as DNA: TGTGCCAGCACCCCAAGGGGAAGGGCCGATGGCTACACCTTC. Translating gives CASTPRGRADGYTF.

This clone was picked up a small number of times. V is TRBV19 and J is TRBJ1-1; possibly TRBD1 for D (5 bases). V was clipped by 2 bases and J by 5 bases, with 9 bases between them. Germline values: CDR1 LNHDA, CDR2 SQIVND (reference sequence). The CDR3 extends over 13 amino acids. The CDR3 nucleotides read TGTGCCAGTAGTATACGACAGAGAACTGAAGCTTTCTTT. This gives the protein CASSIRQRTEAFF.

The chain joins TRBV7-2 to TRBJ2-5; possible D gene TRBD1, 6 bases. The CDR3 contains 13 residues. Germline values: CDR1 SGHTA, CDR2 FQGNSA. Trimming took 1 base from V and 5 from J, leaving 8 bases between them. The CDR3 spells CASSLGGHETQYF. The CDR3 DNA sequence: TGTGCCAGCAGCTTAGGGGGGCATGAGACCCAGTACTTC.

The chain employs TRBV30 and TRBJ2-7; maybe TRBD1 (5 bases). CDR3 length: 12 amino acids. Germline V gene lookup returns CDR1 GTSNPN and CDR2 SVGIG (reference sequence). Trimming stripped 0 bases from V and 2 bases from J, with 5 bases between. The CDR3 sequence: CAWSVTAYEQYF. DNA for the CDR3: TGTGCCTGGAGTGTGACAGCCTACGAGCAGTACTTC.

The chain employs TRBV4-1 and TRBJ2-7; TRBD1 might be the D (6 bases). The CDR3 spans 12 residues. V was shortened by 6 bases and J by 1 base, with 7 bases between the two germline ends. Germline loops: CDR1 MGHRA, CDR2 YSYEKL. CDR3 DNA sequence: TGCGCCAGCAGGGACAGTTCCTACGAGCAGTACTTC. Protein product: CASRDSSYEQYF.

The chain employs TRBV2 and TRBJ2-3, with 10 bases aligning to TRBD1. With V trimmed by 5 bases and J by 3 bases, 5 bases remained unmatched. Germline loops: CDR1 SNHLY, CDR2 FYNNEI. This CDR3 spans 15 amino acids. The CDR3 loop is CASSPGQGLTDTQYF. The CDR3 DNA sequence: TGTGCCAGCAGTCCGGGACAGGGGTTGACAGATACGCAGTATTTT. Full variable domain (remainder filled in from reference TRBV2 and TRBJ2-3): EPEVTQTPSHQVTQMGQEVILRCVPISNHLYFYWYRQILGQKVEFLVSFYNNEISEKSEIFDDQFSVERPDGSNFTLKIRSTKLEDSAMYFCASSPGQGLTDTQYFGPGTRLTVL.